The 30 T cell receptor beta chains reported below all come from one sample, sequenced in a study of blood T cell repertoires in COVID-19. The table came from immunoSEQ multiplex PCR; TCRdb's copy has only in-frame clones and leaves some out. The sample consists of about 400,000 clones, around 90% of them appearing once. Sequenced: PBMCs or T cells enriched from blood (not recorded which). The receptor set was obtained from a woman aged 18-30 years with acute COVID-19.

The chain uses TRBV28 and TRBJ2-7; 8 positions match TRBD1. The germline V gene has CDR1 MDHEN and CDR2 SYDVKM. J gave up 2 bases and V 5 bases, and 2 bases lay outside the gene matches. CDR3 length: 13 amino acids. CDR3 sequence reads: CASSQGAPYEQYF. CDR3 in DNA: TGTGCCAGCAGTCAGGGGGCTCCCTACGAGCAGTACTTC. Supplemented by reference TRBV28 and TRBJ2-7, the full variable domain reads DVKVTQSSRYLVKRTGEKVFLECVQDMDHENMFWYRQDPGLGLRLIYFSYDVKMKEKGDIPEGYSVSREKKERFSLILESASTNQTSMYLCASSQGAPYEQYFGPGTRLTVT.

This chain uses TRBV6-6 with TRBJ1-2, with 7 nucleotides matching TRBD1. Germline CDR1 is MNHNY and CDR2 is SVGAGI (reference sequence). V trimming: 5 bases; J trimming: 2 bases; junction bases outside the gene matches: 8. The CDR3 has 15 residues. The CDR3 protein is CASSQKQGTNYGYTF. As DNA, the CDR3 is TGTGCCAGCAGTCAAAAACAGGGGACGAACTATGGCTACACCTTC.

The J gene is TRBJ1-3, the V gene TRBV6-5, with D possibly being TRBD1 (6 bases). CDR1 and CDR2 (germline): MNHEY, SVGAGI. V dropped 4 bases and J dropped 4 bases, with 14 bases sitting between them. CDR3 length: 15 residues. The chain's CDR3 is CASSSVQGTGNTIYF. The CDR3 region has the DNA TGTGCCAGCAGTTCAGTACAGGGTACGGGAAACACCATATATTTT.

The chain links TRBV29-1 to TRBJ2-7; 10 positions agree with TRBD2. The V segment lost 2 bases and the J segment 3 bases; nucleotides outside the gene matches: 1. The length of the CDR3 is 13 residues. Germline V lookup: CDR1 SQVTM, CDR2 ANQGSEA. The CDR3 DNA reads as TGCAGCGTTGAACGGACTAGCGGCTACGAGCAGTACTTC. Translating gives CSVERTSGYEQYF.

The chain joins TRBV7-9 to TRBJ1-5; D is unclear. Trimming pared 1 base from V and 8 bases from J, leaving 6 bases between. The CDR3 covers 12 residues. Germline CDR1 is SEHNR and CDR2 is FQNEAQ (reference sequence). The CDR3 here is CASSLVLEPQHF. CDR3 bases: TGTGCCAGCAGCTTAGTCCTAGAGCCCCAGCATTTT.

V usage is TRBV14 and J usage is TRBJ1-5; a possible D gene is TRBD1 (5 bases). The germline V gene encodes CDR1 SGHDN and CDR2 FVKESK. The CDR3 extends over 16 amino acids. Trimming removed 1 base at V and 0 bases at J, with 10 bases between. For the CDR3, the DNA is TGTGCCAGCAGCCAAGTCGGGGGAGATAGCAATCAGCCCCAGCATTTT. As protein: CASSQVGGDSNQPQHF.

This clone was seen more than once but under ten times. The chain joins TRBV18 to TRBJ1-5, with TRBD1 matching over 10 bases. CDR1 KGHSH and CDR2 LQKENI come from the germline V gene. The trim removed 3 bases at V and 7 bases at J, leaving 9 bases unmatched. The CDR3 spans 16 residues. The CDR3 region is CASSPGTGASRQPQHF. CDR3 DNA sequence: TGTGCCAGCTCACCTGGGACAGGGGCATCTCGGCAGCCCCAGCATTTT.

CDR3 loop: CASSPYLQGVGYNEQFF. In nucleotides, the CDR3 is TGCGCCAGCAGCCCCTACTTACAGGGGGTTGGCTACAATGAGCAGTTCTTC. The rearrangement uses TRBV4-3 and TRBJ2-1, with 8 positions matching TRBD1. Looked up from germline, CDR1 is LGHNA and CDR2 is YSLEER. V shed 4 bases and J 3 bases; nucleotides not matched to a gene: 11. The CDR3 totals 17 residues.

This clone has just one count. The sample has other DNA sequences that encode this CDR3 too. The rearrangement uses TRBV29-1 and TRBJ1-1, with TRBD1 as a possible D gene (5 bases). Trimming cost V 3 bases and J 5 bases, with 10 bases left between them. Germline V gene data show CDR1 as SQVTM and CDR2 as ANQGSEA. The length of the CDR3 is 12 residues. The CDR3 DNA is TGCAGCGTTGATAGGGGAAGGACTGAAGCTTTCTTT. Protein: CSVDRGRTEAFF.

The chain links TRBV5-6 to TRBJ2-7, with D maybe TRBD2 (6 bases). The length of the CDR3 is 12 residues. V was trimmed by 8 bases and J by 2 bases, leaving 11 bases between them. From germline, CDR1 is SGHDT and CDR2 YYEEEE. CDR3: CASTRGPYEQYF. The CDR3 nucleotides are TGTGCCAGTACGCGGGGACCCTACGAGCAGTACTTC.

The CDR3 bases are TGTGCCAGCAGCCCGGGACAGGGAGGTCAGCCCCAGCATTTT. Amino acid sequence: CASSPGQGGQPQHF. This sequence joins TRBV6-5 and TRBJ1-5; 9 bases agree with TRBD1. V dropped 6 bases and J dropped 6; count of bases not matched to a gene: 6. The germline CDR1 and CDR2 sequences are MNHEY and SVGAGI. This CDR3 has 14 amino acids.

The chain couples TRBV7-9 to TRBJ2-5; D is possibly TRBD1 (6 bases). The CDR3 extends over 13 amino acids. Per germline, CDR1 SEHNR and CDR2 FQNEAQ (reference sequence). V was shortened by 7 bases and J by 3 bases, with 12 bases between the two germline ends. CDR3 in amino acids: CASNTGTKETQYF. The DNA of the CDR3 is TGTGCCAGCAACACCGGGACAAAAGAGACCCAGTACTTC.

The V call is TRBV5-4, the J call TRBJ2-1; TRBD2 aligns across 12 bases. The CDR3 runs 15 residues. V lost 4 bases, J lost 8 bases, and 7 bases stayed unmatched. The V gene's germline CDR1 is SGHNT and CDR2 YYREEE (reference sequence). DNA for the CDR3: TGTGCCAGCAGCCTCTCTAGCGGGAGGGCATATGAGCAGTTCTTC. Translated: CASSLSSGRAYEQFF.

The chain links TRBV5-1 to TRBJ1-4, with D tentatively TRBD1 (6 bases). V gave up 0 bases and J gave up 6 bases, with 12 bases separating them. The CDR3 length is 15 residues. Germline values: CDR1 SGHRS, CDR2 YFSETQ. CDR3 nucleotide sequence: TGCGCCAGCAGCTTGGAAGGGGGTGTCCATGAAAAACTGTTTTTT. Protein: CASSLEGGVHEKLFF.

V and J are TRBV5-6 and TRBJ1-2; D is perhaps TRBD1 (5 bases). The CDR3 covers 17 residues. Trimming cost V 1 base and J 6 bases, with 22 bases left between them. CDR1 is SGHDT and CDR2 is YYEEEE in the germline V gene. CDR3 in DNA: TGTGCCAGCAGCTTGCGCCAGGGTGGGAACCAATTCCATGGCTACACCTTC. This sequence encodes CASSLRQGGNQFHGYTF.

The chain is built from TRBV5-4 and TRBJ1-6, with 7 bases that match TRBD1. V trimming: 4 bases; J trimming: 8 bases; junction bases outside the gene matches: 6. In germline, CDR1 is SGHNT, CDR2 YYREEE (reference sequence). The CDR3 contains 14 residues. The CDR3 reads CASSETGVYSPLHF. The DNA for the CDR3 is TGTGCCAGCAGCGAAACAGGGGTTTATTCACCCCTCCACTTT.

This clone showed up many times. The rearrangement uses TRBV2 and TRBJ1-5; TRBD1 might be the D (5 bases). Germline V CDR1 and CDR2: SNHLY, FYNNEI. The CDR3 runs 14 residues. V was shortened by 5 bases and J by 2 bases, with 10 bases between the two germline ends. The CDR3 region is CASSPGSGNQPQHF. CDR3 in DNA: TGTGCCAGCAGTCCAGGGTCTGGCAATCAGCCCCAGCATTTT.

The V and J genes are TRBV21-1 and TRBJ1-1. TRBV21-1 is assigned pseudogene status. The CDR3 length is 12 residues. The CDR3 reads CASSSSQRRAFF. In nucleotides, the CDR3 is TGTGCCAGCAGCAGCAGCCAGAGGAGGGCTTTCTTT.

The genes are TRBV11-2 and TRBJ2-2; D unclear. CDR1 and CDR2 from the germline V gene are SGHAT and FQNNGV. The CDR3 totals 12 residues. The V end lost 3 bases, the J end lost 6 bases, and 5 bases lay between the germline ends. The CDR3 nucleotides are TGTGCCAGCAGCTTTGGCCCCGGGGAGCTGTTTTTT. Its protein product is CASSFGPGELFF.

About this clone: Distinct nucleotide sequences in the sample also encode this CDR3. V gene TRBV5-5 combines with J gene TRBJ1-1; tentative D call: TRBD1 (5 bases). The germline V gene has CDR1 SGHKS and CDR2 YYEKEE (reference sequence). The CDR3 is 13 residues long. Between the trimmed V and J ends, which lost 4 bases and 1 base, there was a span of 8 bases. The CDR3 here is CASSLDRNTEAFF. The CDR3 nucleotides read TGTGCCAGCAGCCTAGACAGGAACACTGAAGCTTTCTTT.

This CDR3 reads CASSFLAGTEYEQYF. The DNA of the CDR3 is TGTGCCAGCAGCTTCCTCGCCGGGACTGAGTACGAGCAGTACTTC. The V gene is TRBV7-9, the J gene TRBJ2-7; D may be TRBD2 (6 bases). Per the germline V gene, CDR1 is SEHNR and CDR2 is FQNEAQ (reference sequence). The CDR3 loop spans 15 amino acids. V shed 3 bases and J shed 4 bases, with 16 bases lying between them.

The V and J genes are TRBV7-9 and TRBJ1-3; D is unresolved. The germline V and J ends were trimmed by 1 base and 4 bases, with 5 bases remaining between them. The CDR3 consists of 13 residues. CDR1 is SEHNR, CDR2 FQNEAQ, per germline (reference sequence). The CDR3 region is CASSLVRGNTIYF. In nucleotides, the CDR3 is TGTGCCAGCAGCTTAGTGCGCGGAAACACCATATATTTT.

V gene TRBV4-3 combines with J gene TRBJ1-4; 10 bases are shared with TRBD1. Unmatched junction bases numbered 11, after V lost 11 bases and J lost 5 bases. CDR1 and CDR2 (germline): LGHNA, YSLEER. The CDR3 length is 15 residues. The CDR3 is CAGPIPGQGNEKLFF. CDR3 in DNA: TGCGCCGGACCGATCCCGGGACAGGGGAATGAAAAACTGTTTTTT.

Note on this clone: Compared with germline, one end of the junction differs, possibly owing to a read error. The V and J genes are TRBV7-7 and TRBJ2-1, with 7 bases matching TRBD1. Germline loops: CDR1 SSHAT, CDR2 FNYEAQ (reference sequence). CDR3 length equals 17 residues. Here the CDR3 DNA reads TGTGCTAGCAGCTTTCGCCTTGACAGGGCCCCTTACAATGAGCAGTTCTTC. It yields the protein CASSFRLDRAPYNEQFF.

The chain recombines TRBV27 with TRBJ2-7; 12 bases map to TRBD1. Germline V CDR1 and CDR2: MNHEY, SMNVEV (reference sequence). Trimming at V came to 6 bases and at J to 1 base, leaving 4 bases not matched to a gene. The CDR3 extends over 15 amino acids. The CDR3 spells CASSRDRGQSYEQYF. CDR3 coding DNA: TGTGCCAGCAGCCGGGACAGGGGGCAGTCCTACGAGCAGTACTTC.

The chain combines TRBV2 with TRBJ2-5; D is uncertain. Germline V CDR1 and CDR2: SNHLY, FYNNEI. CDR3 length: 13 residues. V dropped 3 bases and J dropped 5 bases, with 10 bases sitting between them. The CDR3 sequence is CASSERWRETQYF. The CDR3 DNA follows: TGTGCCAGCAGTGAGCGGTGGCGTGAGACCCAGTACTTC.

This rearrangement joins TRBV28 to TRBJ2-1; 11 bases fit TRBD2. This CDR3 contains 16 residues. Germline loops: CDR1 MDHEN, CDR2 SYDVKM. Trimming at V came to 5 bases and at J to 8 bases, leaving 11 bases not matched to a gene. Here the CDR3 DNA reads TGTGCCAGCAGTCCGCGAACTAGCGGGAGCGGGGATGAGCAGTTCTTC. This translates into CASSPRTSGSGDEQFF. The complete variable domain, with remaining parts taken from reference TRBV28 and TRBJ2-1, reads DVKVTQSSRYLVKRTGEKVFLECVQDMDHENMFWYRQDPGLGLRLIYFSYDVKMKEKGDIPEGYSVSREKKERFSLILESASTNQTSMYLCASSPRTSGSGDEQFFGPGTRLTVL.

This clone has at least ten counts. The chain uses TRBV7-6 and TRBJ2-3, with D possibly matching TRBD1 (6 bases). This CDR3 is 14 amino acids long. Germline-derived CDR1 and CDR2 are SGHVS and FNYEAQ. Trimming removed 4 bases from V and 2 bases from J, with 10 bases in between. The CDR3, as DNA: TGTGCCAGCAGCTACGAGGGACACACAGATACGCAGTATTTT. It is translated as CASSYEGHTDTQYF.

This sequence joins TRBV25-1 and TRBJ2-1, with TRBD2 as a possible D gene (6 bases). Germline loops: CDR1 MGHDK, CDR2 SYGVNS. The CDR3 spans 15 residues. V lost 2 bases and J 0 bases, leaving 8 bases between the germline ends. The DNA for the CDR3 is TGTGCCAGCAGTGAACCCGGGGGCTCCTACAATGAGCAGTTCTTC. Translated, it gives CASSEPGGSYNEQFF.

The V and J genes are TRBV2 and TRBJ2-3; D not resolved. Trimming cost V 7 bases and J 0 bases, with 8 bases left between them. The CDR3 has 13 amino acids. Looked up from germline, CDR1 is SNHLY and CDR2 is FYNNEI. CDR3 sequence: CASTAGSTDTQYF. CDR3 sequence (DNA): TGTGCCAGCACTGCCGGGAGCACAGATACGCAGTATTTT.